The following is a T cell receptor (beta chain) sequence with its context. Its cognate antigen is unknown. These data are taken from a study of blood T cells in healthy people across ages. Regarding the study as a whole: Diversity estimates drawn from one million T cells were deemed underestimates. Getting older went along with TCR beta diversity per million T cells dropping roughly linearly.

A second PCR of about 7 to 12 cycles used a sample-barcoded 5' primer and a J-beta primer mix. Each cDNA molecule was tagged by a template-switch adaptor with 12 random nucleotides. MiXCR, run by TCRdb on the 5' RACE reads, gives a single entry per CDR3 protein. The table includes some 1,800,000 distinct CDR3 sequences, about 39% detected once. The CDR3 sequence is 16 residues long. From germline, CDR1 is SGHTA and CDR2 FQGNSA. The sequence was collected from a human donor in good health. J is TRBJ2-4 and V is TRBV7-2; 10 nucleotides agree with TRBD1. With the DNA end fitting TRBJ2-7 better, the J assignment may be wrong. Sequenced material: blood. CDR3 loop: CASSAASGQGTHEQYF. The CDR3 nucleotides read TGTGCCAGCAGCGCCGCCTCGGGACAGGGGACCCACGAGCAGTACTTC.